This TCR beta chain originates from a study of blood T cell repertoires in COVID-19. At the level of the study: The United States, Italy and Spain provided the acute and convalescent COVID-19 samples. Sources were T cells, B-cell-depleted T cells, or PBMCs; the material itself was cDNA or gDNA.

Authors' processing steps: Amplifying reference gene primers gave estimates of nucleated cell counts. TCRdb keeps only in-frame clones here, not all; method: immunoSEQ multiplex PCR. The D gene and trimming were derived from the DNA, and the V and J assignments and clone size from that table. Among some 140,000 clones listed, 78% were seen once. Trimming cost V 1 base and J 7 bases, with 13 bases left between them. CDR1 is SQVTM and CDR2 is ANQGSEA in the germline V gene. The CDR3 runs to 13 residues. This clone appeared once. This TCR was recovered from a man older than 75 with acute or convalescent COVID-19. This chain links TRBV29-1 with TRBJ1-2; the D gene is possibly TRBD1 (6 bases). The sequenced material came from peripheral blood. The CDR3: CSVEGGGKGGYTF. DNA for the CDR3: TGCAGCGTTGAAGGGGGGGGCAAAGGTGGCTACACCTTC.